The 14 T cell receptor beta chains listed next were all sequenced from one sample in a study of CD8 T cells in ankylosing spondylitis listed by TCRdb under 2017. Library preparation was by 5' RACE. The instrument given in TCRdb is Illumina HiSeq 2500. TCRdb handled the public reads itself, with Q25 trimming in fastp and clone calling in MiXCR, and kept productive beta chains. Every CDR3 protein is listed once, alongside the most common genes and DNA of its rows. A total of 100,000 to 150,000 distinct CDR3 sequences appear in this sample, about 6.4% of them only once. Clones ranked in the top ten supply less than 15% of the sample. Sequenced input: blood, either unsorted or a sorted T cell fraction (not recorded which). All receptors derive from a male donor with ankylosing spondylitis or in good health (not recorded which).

This clonotype was picked up many times. The chain uses TRBV20-1 and TRBJ2-3; 10 bases agree with TRBD1. V gave up 4 bases and J gave up 2 bases; unmatched junction bases: 9. Germline V lookup: CDR1 DFQATT, CDR2 SNEGSKA (reference sequence). The CDR3 covers 16 residues. The chain's CDR3 is CSANNPGQGYTDTQYF. As DNA, the CDR3 is TGCAGTGCTAACAACCCGGGACAGGGGTACACAGATACGCAGTATTTT.

There are many counts of this clonotype. The chain employs TRBV5-1 and TRBJ2-3; possibly TRBD2 for D (6 bases). The germline V and J ends were trimmed by 1 base and 4 bases, with 13 bases remaining between them. Germline CDR1 SGHRS, CDR2 YFSETQ. The length of the CDR3 is 15 residues. CDR3 nucleotides: TGCGCCAGCAGCTTGTACGGGGGAAACCCAGATACGCAGTATTTT. It translates to CASSLYGGNPDTQYF.

The sample holds a few counts of this clonotype. The V gene is TRBV5-1, the J gene TRBJ2-3; D may be TRBD1 or TRBD2 (5 bases each). The CDR3 spans 14 residues. Looked up from germline, CDR1 is SGHRS and CDR2 is YFSETQ. V gave up 5 bases and J gave up 9 bases, with 19 bases separating them. CDR3 amino acids: CASRKDTASGTQYF. Written as DNA, the CDR3 is TGCGCCAGCAGAAAGGACACGGCATCGGGGACGCAGTATTTT.

This clonotype has ten or more counts. The chain joins TRBV29-1 to TRBJ2-7; weak D call: TRBD2 (6 bases). This CDR3 region has 14 residues. Germline loops: CDR1 SQVTM, CDR2 ANQGSEA. Trimming stripped 6 bases from V and 2 bases from J, with 17 bases between. CDR3 protein: CSVELATVAYEQYF. DNA for the CDR3: TGCAGCGTAGAACTAGCAACCGTCGCCTACGAGCAGTACTTC.

This clonotype was counted at least ten times. The chain is built from TRBV6-4 and TRBJ2-3, with D perhaps matching TRBD1 or TRBD2 (5 bases each). Germline assignment: CDR1 MRHNA and CDR2 SNTAGT. Trimming pared 3 bases from V and 2 bases from J, leaving 9 bases between. The CDR3 runs to 14 residues. The CDR3 reads CASSDQGATDTQYF. Here the CDR3 DNA reads TGTGCCAGCAGTGATCAGGGAGCCACAGATACGCAGTATTTT.

This clonotype came up many times. The rearrangement links TRBV7-2 to TRBJ1-2; D remains unclear. This CDR3 has 15 amino acids. The V gene's germline CDR1 is SGHTA and CDR2 FQGNSA. Trimming pared 2 bases from V and 0 bases from J, leaving 10 bases between. The CDR3 DNA follows: TGTGCCAGCAGCTTAACCTACGGAGCTAACTATGGCTACACCTTC. Translating it yields CASSLTYGANYGYTF.

On this clonotype: Mismatch with germline at one junction end may stem from a read error. The chain uses TRBV7-9 and TRBJ2-1, with D possibly being TRBD1 or TRBD2 (5 bases each). This CDR3 is 10 amino acids long. CDR1 and CDR2 from the germline V gene are SEHNR and FQNEAQ (reference sequence). CDR3 amino acids: CARSGTEQFF. CDR3 bases: TGTGCCCGCAGTGGGACGGAGCAGTTCTTC.

This clonotype has ten or more counts. In nucleotides, the CDR3 is TGTGCCAGCTCACCGACCTCCGGGACAGGGGCAGATACGCAGTATTTT. It translates to CASSPTSGTGADTQYF. This rearrangement joins TRBV18 to TRBJ2-3; TRBD1 agrees at 10 bases. CDR1 KGHSH and CDR2 LQKENI come from the germline V gene. The CDR3 has 16 residues. Trimming took 3 bases from V and 4 from J; bases not matched to a gene: 7.

This clonotype was counted between two and nine times. A junction boundary mismatches the germline segment, possibly from a read error. The chain combines TRBV20-1 with TRBJ2-3; TRBD1 matches at 7 bases. Germline CDR1 and CDR2: DFQATT and SNEGSKA (reference sequence). This CDR3 region has 17 residues. The CDR3 protein is CCARAYGTASRTDTQYF. CDR3 in DNA: TGCTGTGCTAGAGCTTACGGGACAGCCAGCCGCACAGATACGCAGTATTTT.

This clonotype occurred many times. The chain is built from TRBV12-3 or TRBV12-4 and TRBJ2-7; 8 nucleotides match TRBD2. The J segment lost 6 bases and the V segment lost 5 bases, leaving 15 bases of the junction unmatched. The length of the CDR3 is 16 residues. CDR3 amino acids: CASSLQLSGGQREQYF. The CDR3 region has the DNA TGTGCCAGCAGTCTACAGCTGTCGGGGGGGCAACGCGAGCAGTACTTC.

Ten or more counts support this clonotype. V is TRBV20-1 and J is TRBJ1-3; weak D call: TRBD1 (5 bases). With 5 bases removed from V and 0 bases from J, the gap between germline ends came to 14 bases. The length of the CDR3 is 15 residues. From germline, CDR1 is DFQATT and CDR2 SNEGSKA (reference sequence). The CDR3 nucleotides are TGCAGTGCTGCTGGTTGGGGGGGCTCTGGAAACACCATATATTTT. As protein: CSAAGWGGSGNTIYF.

In this sample, this clonotype turned up many times. This sequence joins TRBV9 and TRBJ2-1; the match to TRBD2 covers 7 bases. The CDR3 has 15 residues. Germline CDR1 reads SGDLS; CDR2 reads YYNGEE. With V trimmed by 2 bases and J by 3 bases, 5 bases remained unmatched. The CDR3 loop reads CASSVRSGVYNEQFF. The CDR3 DNA reads TGTGCCAGCAGCGTGCGGAGCGGGGTCTACAATGAGCAGTTCTTC.

This clonotype occurred many times. The chain combines TRBV20-1 with TRBJ2-7; D gene uncertain. With 4 bases removed from V and 2 bases from J, the gap between germline ends came to 9 bases. The CDR3 extends over 12 amino acids. Germline assignment: CDR1 DFQATT and CDR2 SNEGSKA (reference sequence). DNA of the CDR3: TGCAGTGCTATAGGAGTGCCCTACGAGCAGTACTTC. Translated, it gives CSAIGVPYEQYF.

This clonotype was observed many times. The CDR3, as DNA: TGTGCCAGCAGTGGACCGGGACTAGCGGGAGTCGAGCAGTACTTC. This translates into CASSGPGLAGVEQYF. V and J are TRBV25-1 and TRBJ2-7; the match to TRBD2 covers 14 bases. The CDR3 is 15 residues long. Germline trimming cut 4 bases from V and 6 bases from J; bases unmatched to any gene: 5. CDR1 and CDR2 (germline): MGHDK, SYGVNS.